Here is one T cell receptor (beta chain) with its context. Per the study methods: Nucleated cell counts were estimated from reference gene primer amplification. TCRdb keeps only in-frame clones here, not all; method: immunoSEQ multiplex PCR. D and trimming come from the DNA, and the V and J calls and clone size come from that table. This table has roughly 100,000 clones, under 90% appearing once. The data stem from a study of blood T cell repertoires in COVID-19. Study context: The study drew acute and convalescent COVID-19 samples from the United States, Italy and Spain. The analysed material was cDNA or gDNA that came from T cells, B-cell-depleted T cells, or PBMCs.

After removal of 5 bases from V and 0 bases from J, the junction contained 5 bases not matched to a gene. The CDR3 is 15 residues long. Germline V lookup: CDR1 SGHTA, CDR2 FQGNSA. The chain combines TRBV7-2 with TRBJ2-5; 8 bases match TRBD1. The sequence derives from a human donor in a cohort sampled during active or convalescent COVID-19. The sample comprised peripheral blood. CDR3 amino acids: CASSEYRGDQETQYF. CDR3 sequence (DNA): TGTGCCAGCAGCGAATACAGGGGGGACCAAGAGACCCAGTACTTC.